This TCR beta chain was recovered during a study of T cells after yellow fever vaccination. V trimming: 1 base; J trimming: 2 bases; junction bases outside the gene matches: 4. Germline V gene sequence: CDR1 SGHRS, CDR2 YFSETQ. The CDR3 has 15 residues. This clonotype was observed many times. MiXCR was run by TCRdb on the 5' RACE reads, yielding one entry per CDR3 protein. The repertoire consists of under 250,000 distinct CDR3 sequences, with about 7% occurring once and the leading ten covering 0.85%. This chain joins TRBV5-1 and TRBJ1-1; 8 bases line up with TRBD1. This receptor was obtained from a man aged 25-45 years who received the YFV17D yellow fever vaccine. This sample comprised CD4+ T cells sorted from PBMCs, obtained 15 days after the yellow fever booster vaccination. CDR3 protein: CASSLHRGGNTEAFF. The CDR3, as DNA: TGCGCCAGCAGCTTGCACAGGGGGGGTAACACTGAAGCTTTCTTT. Full variable domain (missing parts from reference TRBV5-1 and TRBJ1-1): KAGVTQTPRYLIKTRGQQVTLSCSPISGHRSVSWYQQTPGQGLQFLFEYFSETQRNKGNFPGRFSGRQFSNSRSEMNVSTLELGDSALYLCASSLHRGGNTEAFFGQGTRLTVV.